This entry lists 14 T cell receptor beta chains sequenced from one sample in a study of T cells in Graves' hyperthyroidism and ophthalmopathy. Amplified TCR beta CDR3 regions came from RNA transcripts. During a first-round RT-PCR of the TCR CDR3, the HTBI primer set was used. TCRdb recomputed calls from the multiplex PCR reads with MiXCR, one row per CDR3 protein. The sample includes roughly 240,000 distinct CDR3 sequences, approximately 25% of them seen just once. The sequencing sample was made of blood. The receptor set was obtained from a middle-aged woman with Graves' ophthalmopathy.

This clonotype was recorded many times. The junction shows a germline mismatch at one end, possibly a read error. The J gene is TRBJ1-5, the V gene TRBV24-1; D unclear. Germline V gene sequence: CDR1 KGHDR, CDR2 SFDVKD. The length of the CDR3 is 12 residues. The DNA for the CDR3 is TGTGCCACCAGTTCAGGCAATCAGCTCCAGCATTTT. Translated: CATSSGNQLQHF.

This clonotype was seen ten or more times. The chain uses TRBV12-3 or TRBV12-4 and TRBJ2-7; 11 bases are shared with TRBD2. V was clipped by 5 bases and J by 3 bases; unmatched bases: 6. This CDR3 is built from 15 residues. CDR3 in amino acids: CASSGGTSGLYEQYF. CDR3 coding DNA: TGTGCCAGCAGTGGCGGGACTAGCGGCCTCTACGAGCAGTACTTC.

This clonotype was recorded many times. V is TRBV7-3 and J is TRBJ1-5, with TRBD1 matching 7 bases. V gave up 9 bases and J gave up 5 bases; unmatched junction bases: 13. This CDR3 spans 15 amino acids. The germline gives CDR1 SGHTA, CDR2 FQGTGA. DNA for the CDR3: TGTGCCAGTTACGACCGGGGACAGAACGATCAGCCCCAGCATTTT. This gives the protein CASYDRGQNDQPQHF.

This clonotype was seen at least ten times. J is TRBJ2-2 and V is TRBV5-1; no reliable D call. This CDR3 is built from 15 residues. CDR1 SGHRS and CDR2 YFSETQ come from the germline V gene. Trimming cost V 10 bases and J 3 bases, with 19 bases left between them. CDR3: CAGRTQGPDTGELFF. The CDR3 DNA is TGCGCCGGCCGCACCCAAGGGCCGGACACCGGGGAGCTGTTTTTT. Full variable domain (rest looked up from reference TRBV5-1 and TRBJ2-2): KAGVTQTPRYLIKTRGQQVTLSCSPISGHRSVSWYQQTPGQGLQFLFEYFSETQRNKGNFPGRFSGRQFSNSRSEMNVSTLELGDSALYLCAGRTQGPDTGELFFGEGSRLTVL.

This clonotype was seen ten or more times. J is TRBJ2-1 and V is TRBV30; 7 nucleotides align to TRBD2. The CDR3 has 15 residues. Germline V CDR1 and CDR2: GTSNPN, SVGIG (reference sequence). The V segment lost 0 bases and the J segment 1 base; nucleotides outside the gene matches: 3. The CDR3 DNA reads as TGTGCCTGGAGTGTACTTAGCGGGTCCTACAATGAGCAGTTCTTC. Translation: CAWSVLSGSYNEQFF.

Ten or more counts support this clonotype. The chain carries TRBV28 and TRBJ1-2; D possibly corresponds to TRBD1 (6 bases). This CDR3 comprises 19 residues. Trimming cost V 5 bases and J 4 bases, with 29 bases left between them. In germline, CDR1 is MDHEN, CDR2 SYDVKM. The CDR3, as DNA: TGTGCCAGCAGTGCAGACAGGTTCCCAGGTTATCAGAACTTCTATGGCTACACCTTC. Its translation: CASSADRFPGYQNFYGYTF.

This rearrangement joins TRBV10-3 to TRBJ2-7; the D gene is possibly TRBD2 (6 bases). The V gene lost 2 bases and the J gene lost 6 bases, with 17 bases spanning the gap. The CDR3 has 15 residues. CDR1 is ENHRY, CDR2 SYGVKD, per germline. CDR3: CAISERNSRGGEQYF. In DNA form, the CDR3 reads TGTGCCATCAGTGAGAGAAACTCCCGGGGAGGCGAGCAGTACTTC.

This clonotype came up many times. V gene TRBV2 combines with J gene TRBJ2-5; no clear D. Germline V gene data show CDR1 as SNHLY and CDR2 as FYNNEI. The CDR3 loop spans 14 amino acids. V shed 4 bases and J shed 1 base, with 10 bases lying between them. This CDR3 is CASSARVVQETQYF. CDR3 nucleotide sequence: TGTGCCAGCAGTGCTCGGGTAGTCCAAGAGACCCAGTACTTC.

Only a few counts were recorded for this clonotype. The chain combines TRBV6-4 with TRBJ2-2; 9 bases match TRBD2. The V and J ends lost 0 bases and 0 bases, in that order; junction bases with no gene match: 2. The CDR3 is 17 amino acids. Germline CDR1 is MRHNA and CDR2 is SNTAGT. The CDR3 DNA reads TGTGCCAGCAGTGACTCCGGGACTAGCCCGAACACCGGGGAGCTGTTTTTT. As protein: CASSDSGTSPNTGELFF.

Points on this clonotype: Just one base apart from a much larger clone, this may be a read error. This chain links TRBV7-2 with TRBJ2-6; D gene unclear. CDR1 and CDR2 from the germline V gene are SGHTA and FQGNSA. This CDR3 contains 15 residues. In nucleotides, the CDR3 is TGTGTCAGCAGCTTTAACCCCTCTGGGGCCAACGTCCTGACTTTC. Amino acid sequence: CVSSFNPSGANVLTF.

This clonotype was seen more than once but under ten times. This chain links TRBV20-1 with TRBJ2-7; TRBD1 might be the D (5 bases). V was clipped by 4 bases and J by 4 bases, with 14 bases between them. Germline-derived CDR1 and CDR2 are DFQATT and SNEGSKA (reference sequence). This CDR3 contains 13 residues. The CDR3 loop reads CSATGKGYYEQYF. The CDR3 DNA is TGCAGTGCTACAGGGAAGGGGTATTACGAGCAGTACTTC.

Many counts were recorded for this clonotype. CDR3 DNA sequence: TGTGCCAGCAGCCTCCGACAGGGGGGCACCTACGAGCAGTACTTC. It is translated as CASSLRQGGTYEQYF. The genes are TRBV5-8 and TRBJ2-7, with 9 nucleotides matching TRBD1. Losses at the gene ends were 4 bases for V and 2 bases for J; bases not matched to a gene: 7. Germline V gene sequence: CDR1 SGHTS, CDR2 YDEGEE. There are 15 residues in the CDR3.

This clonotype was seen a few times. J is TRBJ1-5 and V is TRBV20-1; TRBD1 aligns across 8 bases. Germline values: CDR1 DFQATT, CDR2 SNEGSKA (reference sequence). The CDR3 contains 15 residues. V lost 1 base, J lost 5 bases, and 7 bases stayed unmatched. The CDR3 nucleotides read TGCAGTGCTAGAGTAGACGGGACAGGCCATCAGCCCCAGCATTTT. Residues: CSARVDGTGHQPQHF.

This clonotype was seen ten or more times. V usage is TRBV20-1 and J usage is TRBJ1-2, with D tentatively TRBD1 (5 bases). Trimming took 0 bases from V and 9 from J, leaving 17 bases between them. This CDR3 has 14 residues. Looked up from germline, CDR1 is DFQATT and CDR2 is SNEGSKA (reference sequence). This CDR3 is CSARDRLQGRCYTF. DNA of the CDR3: TGCAGTGCTAGAGATAGACTGCAGGGTCGGTGCTACACCTTC.